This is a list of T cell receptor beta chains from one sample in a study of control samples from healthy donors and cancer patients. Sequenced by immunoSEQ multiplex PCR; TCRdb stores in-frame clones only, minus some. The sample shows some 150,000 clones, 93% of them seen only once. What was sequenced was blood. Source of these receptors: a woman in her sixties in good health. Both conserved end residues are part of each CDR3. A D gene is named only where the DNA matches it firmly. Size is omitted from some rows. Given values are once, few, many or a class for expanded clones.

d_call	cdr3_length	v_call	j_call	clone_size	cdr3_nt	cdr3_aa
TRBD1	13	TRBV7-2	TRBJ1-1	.	TGTGCCAGCAGCTTACTGGGGGACAGGGAAGCTTTCTTT	CASSLLGDREAFF
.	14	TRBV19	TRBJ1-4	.	TGTGCCACGGGGGTAACAGTTGAACTCGAAAAACTGTTTTTT	CATGVTVELEKLFF
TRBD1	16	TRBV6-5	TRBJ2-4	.	TGTGCCAGCAGCTACGGACAGGGCATAGCCAAAAACATTCAGTACTTC	CASSYGQGIAKNIQYF
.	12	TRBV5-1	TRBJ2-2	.	TGCGCGACAAGGGGGAACACCGGGGAGCTGTTTTTT	CATRGNTGELFF
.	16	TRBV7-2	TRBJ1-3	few	TGTGCCAGCAGCTTGCAGGGACAACTCTCTGGAAACACCATATATTTT	CASSLQGQLSGNTIYF
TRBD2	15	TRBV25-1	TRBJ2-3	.	TGTGCCAGCAGTGATCGACGGGGGGGCCGGGATACGCAGTATTTT	CASSDRRGGRDTQYF
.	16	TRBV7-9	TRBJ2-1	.	TGTGCCAGCAGCTTAGTGTGGGATAGCTCCTACAATGAGCAGTTCTTC	CASSLVWDSSYNEQFF
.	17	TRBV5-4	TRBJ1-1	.	TGTGCCAGCAGCTTGACAGGACGAGGAAGGGCGAACACTGAAGCTTTCTTT	CASSLTGRGRANTEAFF
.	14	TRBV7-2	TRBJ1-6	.	TGTGCCAGCAGCTCGACAGATAACAATTCACCCCTCCACTTT	CASSSTDNNSPLHF
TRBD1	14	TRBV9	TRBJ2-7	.	TGTGCCAGCAGCACAACCGGGACAGGGATCGAGCAGTACTTC	CASSTTGTGIEQYF
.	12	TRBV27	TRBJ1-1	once	TGTGCCAGCAGTCCAGGGAACACTGAAGCTTTCTTT	CASSPGNTEAFF
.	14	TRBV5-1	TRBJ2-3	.	TGCGCCAGCAGCTTGACGCAGGTCACAGATACGCAGTATTTT	CASSLTQVTDTQYF
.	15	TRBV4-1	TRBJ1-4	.	TGCGCCAGCAGCCCCGATCGGGGCGTATATGAAAAACTGTTTTTT	CASSPDRGVYEKLFF
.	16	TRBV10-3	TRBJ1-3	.	TGTGCCATCAGCGAAAAACGGGGGGCTGTTGGAAACACCATATATTTT	CAISEKRGAVGNTIYF
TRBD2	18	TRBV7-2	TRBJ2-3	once	TGTGCCAGCAGCTTAGTACCTGGGAGGGTGGTATCCACAGATACGCAGTATTTT	CASSLVPGRVVSTDTQYF
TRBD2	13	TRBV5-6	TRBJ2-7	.	TGTGCCAGCAGCCCCGACCGGGGGGGCCCCCAGTACTTC	CASSPDRGGPQYF
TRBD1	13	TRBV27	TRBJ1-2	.	TGTGCCAGCAGTATGACAGGGGTCGGGGGCTACACCTTC	CASSMTGVGGYTF
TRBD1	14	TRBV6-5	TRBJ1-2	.	TGTGCCAGCAGCAGGGGGCGGTACTCCTATGGCTACACCTTC	CASSRGRYSYGYTF
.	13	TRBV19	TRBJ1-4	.	TGTGCCAGTAGTCGGGCAAAAAGTGAAAAACTGTTTTTT	CASSRAKSEKLFF
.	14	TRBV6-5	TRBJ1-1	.	TGTGCCAGCAGGGACAGAGCCGGGAACACTGAAGCTTTCTTT	CASRDRAGNTEAFF
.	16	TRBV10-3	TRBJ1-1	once	TGTGCCATCACCCCGAATCCAGGACAGAGGAACACTGAAGCTTTCTTT	CAITPNPGQRNTEAFF
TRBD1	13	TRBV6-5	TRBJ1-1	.	TGTGCCAGCAGTTACTCTGACAGGGCAAAAGCTTTCTTT	CASSYSDRAKAFF
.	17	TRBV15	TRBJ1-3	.	TGTGCCACCAGCAGAGATGCGAGGGGCGACTCTGGAAACACCATATATTTT	CATSRDARGDSGNTIYF
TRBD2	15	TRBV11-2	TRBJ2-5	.	TGTGCCAGCAGCTTAGACAGCGGGGGGCAAGAGACCCAGTACTTC	CASSLDSGGQETQYF
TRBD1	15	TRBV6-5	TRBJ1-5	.	TGTGCCAGCAGTTACGACGGGACAGGGAATCAGCCCCAGCATTTT	CASSYDGTGNQPQHF
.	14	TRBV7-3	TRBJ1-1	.	TGTGCCAGCAGCCAGGGACAAAGGGGCACTGAAGCTTTCTTT	CASSQGQRGTEAFF
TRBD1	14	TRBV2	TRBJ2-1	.	TGTGCCAGCATGAGATTAGGACAGGCCAATGAGCAGTTCTTC	CASMRLGQANEQFF
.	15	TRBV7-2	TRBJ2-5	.	TGTGCCAGCAGCTTAGATAGGGGTGGGCAAGAGACCCAGTACTTC	CASSLDRGGQETQYF
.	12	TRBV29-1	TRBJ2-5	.	TGCAGCGTTGAATTACGGGTAGAGACCCAGTACTTC	CSVELRVETQYF
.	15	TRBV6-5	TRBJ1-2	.	TGTGCCAGCAGTTATGGGAGAGGGATAGACTATGGCTACACCTTC	CASSYGRGIDYGYTF
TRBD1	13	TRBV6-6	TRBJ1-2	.	TGTGCCAGCAGCAGGGGACAGGGGCAGGGCTACACCTTC	CASSRGQGQGYTF
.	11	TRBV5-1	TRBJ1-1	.	TGCGCCAGCAGCTTGGCCACTGAAGCTTTCTTT	CASSLATEAFF
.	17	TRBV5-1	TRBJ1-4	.	TGCGCCAGCAGCTTGGCCGCACAGCCCGGGGCTAGTGAAAAACTGTTTTTT	CASSLAAQPGASEKLFF
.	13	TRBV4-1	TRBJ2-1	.	TGCGCCAGCGCCCTTTCTTCCTACAATGAGCAGTTCTTC	CASALSSYNEQFF
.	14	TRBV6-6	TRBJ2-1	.	TGTGCCAGCAGTTACTGGGGGGCCTACAATGAGCAGTTCTTC	CASSYWGAYNEQFF
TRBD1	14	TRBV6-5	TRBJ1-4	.	TGTGCCAGCAGGAGGGACAGGACTACAGGGAAACTGTTTTTT	CASRRDRTTGKLFF
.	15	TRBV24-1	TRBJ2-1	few	TGTGCCACCGGGGGGGGCGTAGGAGCTTACAATGAGCAGTTCTTC	CATGGGVGAYNEQFF
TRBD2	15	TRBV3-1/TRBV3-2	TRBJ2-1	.	TGTGCCAGCAACCTCGGGACTAGCGGCTACAATGAGCAGTTCTTC	CASNLGTSGYNEQFF
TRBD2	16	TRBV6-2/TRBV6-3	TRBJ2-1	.	TGTGCCAGCAGTTCAAGACTAGCGGCTTCCTACAATGAGCAGTTCTTC	CASSSRLAASYNEQFF
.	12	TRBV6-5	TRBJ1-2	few	TGTGCCAGCAGCAGGCCGGCCCTTGGCTACACCTTC	CASSRPALGYTF
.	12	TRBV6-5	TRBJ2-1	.	TGTGCCAGCAGCCGGGGCCACAATGAGCAGTTCTTC	CASSRGHNEQFF
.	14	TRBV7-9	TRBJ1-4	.	TGTGCCAGCAGCTTCGGGGGTAGAGGCGAAAAACTGTTTTTT	CASSFGGRGEKLFF
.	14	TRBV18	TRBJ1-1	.	TGTGCCAGCTCACCACAGGGAAGGAACACTGAAGCTTTCTTT	CASSPQGRNTEAFF
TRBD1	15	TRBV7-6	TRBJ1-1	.	TGTGCCAGCAGTTTACTCGGGACAGCCACACAGGAAGCTTTCTTT	CASSLLGTATQEAFF
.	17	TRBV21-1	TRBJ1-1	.	TGTGCCAGCAGCAAAAGGAAGGGGCAAGGTCTGAACACTGAAGCTTTCTTT	CASSKRKGQGLNTEAFF
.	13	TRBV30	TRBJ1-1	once	TGTGCCTGGACTGGGGGCGGGAGCACTGAAGCTTTCTTT	CAWTGGGSTEAFF
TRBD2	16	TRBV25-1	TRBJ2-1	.	TGTGCCAGCAGTGACGGGCTAGCGGCCTCCTACAATGAGCAGTTCTTC	CASSDGLAASYNEQFF
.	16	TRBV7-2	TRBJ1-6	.	TGTGCCAGCAGCTCTGCGGGGGCATCCTATAATTCACCCCTCCACTTT	CASSSAGASYNSPLHF
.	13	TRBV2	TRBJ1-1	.	TGTGCCAGCAATGGACAGCCGAACACTGAAGCTTTCTTT	CASNGQPNTEAFF
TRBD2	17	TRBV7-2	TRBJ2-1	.	TGTGCCAGCAGCTTAGTCGGTGGCGGGGGAGGTGGCAATGAGCAGTTCTTC	CASSLVGGGGGGNEQFF
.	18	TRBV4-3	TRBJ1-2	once	TGCGCCAGCAGCCAAGATTATATCGGTGGGCAGGGTGCGAGGGGCTACACCTTC	CASSQDYIGGQGARGYTF
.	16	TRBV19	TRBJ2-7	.	TGTGCCAGTAGTAAGAGCCAGACGGGAAGCTCCTACGAGCAGTACTTC	CASSKSQTGSSYEQYF
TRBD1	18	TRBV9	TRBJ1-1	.	TGTGCCAGCACCCTAAAAGGGACAACTGTTGGGGACAGACCTGAAGCTTTCTTT	CASTLKGTTVGDRPEAFF
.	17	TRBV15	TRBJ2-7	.	TGTGCCACCAGCAGGGGGCAGGGTCGGGGGAGGATAGACGAGCAGTACTTC	CATSRGQGRGRIDEQYF
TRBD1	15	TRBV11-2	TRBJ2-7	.	TGTGCCAGCAGCCCACATACAGGGGCCCCTTTAGAGCAGTACTTC	CASSPHTGAPLEQYF